Below, 18 T cell receptor beta chains from the same sample are listed, as sequenced in a study of T cell responses to AZD1222 COVID-19 vaccine. The assay was immunoSEQ multiplex PCR, and TCRdb's table has in-frame clones only and misses some. Among about 140,000 clones listed, under 95% were seen once. The sequencing used peripheral blood, collected on day 0 of AZD1222 vaccination. These receptors originate from an adult in good health.

The V and J genes are TRBV12-3 or TRBV12-4 and TRBJ2-1, with 9 bases aligning to TRBD1. This CDR3 has 13 amino acids. V shed 7 bases and J 9 bases; nucleotides not matched to a gene: 7. As DNA, the CDR3 is TGTGCCAGCATCAGACAGGGGGTGGGTGAGCAGTTCTTC. This gives the protein CASIRQGVGEQFF.

J is TRBJ1-6 and V is TRBV6-5, with 7 bases fitting TRBD1. Germline assignment: CDR1 MNHEY and CDR2 SVGAGI. There are 14 residues in the CDR3. The V and J ends lost 6 bases and 5 bases, in that order; junction bases with no gene match: 4. CDR3 amino acids: CASRSGTDNSPLHF. Written as DNA, the CDR3 is TGTGCCAGCAGATCCGGGACAGATAATTCACCCCTCCACTTT.

A single count supports this clone. J is TRBJ2-1 and V is TRBV10-3; D ambiguous. This CDR3 is built from 13 residues. Trimming left V 0 bases short and J 5 bases short, with 5 bases between. CDR1 is ENHRY and CDR2 is SYGVKD in the germline V gene. CDR3 amino acids: CAISESLNNEQFF. DNA for the CDR3: TGTGCCATCAGTGAGTCGCTGAACAATGAGCAGTTCTTC.

This rearrangement joins TRBV18 to TRBJ2-2; the match to TRBD1 covers 9 bases. This CDR3 is built from 17 residues. With 3 bases clipped from V and 4 bases from J, the junction kept 9 bases outside the gene matches. Germline V gives CDR1 KGHSH, CDR2 LQKENI. As DNA, the CDR3 is TGTGCCAGCTCACCCCCGGGGACAGGGTCCGGCACCGGGGAGCTGTTTTTT. This translates into CASSPPGTGSGTGELFF.

The chain combines TRBV5-1 with TRBJ2-7; D assignment may be TRBD1 or TRBD2 (5 bases each). Trimming took off 4 bases at V and 3 bases at J, with 8 bases between the two ends. The CDR3 consists of 12 residues. Germline V gene lookup returns CDR1 SGHRS and CDR2 YFSETQ. The CDR3 here is CASSRGDYEQYF. CDR3 nucleotide sequence: TGCGCCAGCAGCCGGGGCGACTACGAGCAGTACTTC.

The CDR3 sequence is CASSPGPNYGYTF. The DNA of the CDR3 is TGTGCCAGCAGCCCCGGCCCTAACTATGGCTACACCTTC. This rearrangement joins TRBV7-9 to TRBJ1-2, with D unclear. CDR1 SEHNR and CDR2 FQNEAQ come from the germline V gene (reference sequence). The CDR3 has 13 amino acids. V was trimmed by 5 bases and J by 0 bases, leaving 7 bases between them.

This sequence joins TRBV5-6 and TRBJ1-3; 11 bases are shared with TRBD1. Germline V gene lookup returns CDR1 SGHDT and CDR2 YYEEEE. The CDR3 consists of 18 residues. The V gene end was trimmed by 0 bases and the J gene end by 7 bases; junction bases not matched to a gene: 12. The CDR3 DNA sequence: TGTGCCAGCAGCTTGGACGGACAGGGGGCTACCATCTGGAACACCATATATTTT. Protein: CASSLDGQGATIWNTIYF.

The rearrangement uses TRBV7-3 and TRBJ2-7; D is possibly TRBD1 or TRBD2 (5 bases each). CDR3 length equals 16 residues. Between the trimmed V and J ends, which lost 5 bases and 5 bases, there was a span of 22 bases. Germline CDR1 SGHTA, CDR2 FQGTGA. The CDR3 bases are TGTGCCAGCAGCCTCCGGGGTGGGGACCCTCTTCACGAGCAGTACTTC. Amino acids: CASSLRGGDPLHEQYF.

In its sample, this clone was seen once. The V and J genes are TRBV7-2 and TRBJ2-7; TRBD1 agrees at 7 bases. In germline, CDR1 is SGHTA, CDR2 FQGNSA. The length of the CDR3 is 13 residues. With 5 bases clipped from V and 6 bases from J, the junction kept 7 bases outside the gene matches. The CDR3 DNA follows: TGTGCCAGCAGCGGGACAGCTTCCGGCGAGCAGTACTTC. It codes for CASSGTASGEQYF.

This chain uses TRBV11-2 with TRBJ2-7; 10 nucleotides line up with TRBD2. Germline-derived CDR1 and CDR2 are SGHAT and FQNNGV. V was clipped by 1 base and J by 3 bases; unmatched bases: 6. The CDR3 spans 16 residues. CDR3 residues: CASSLVLAGPGYEQYF. The DNA for the CDR3 is TGTGCCAGCAGCTTAGTACTAGCGGGGCCGGGCTACGAGCAGTACTTC.

This rearrangement joins TRBV10-3 to TRBJ1-2, with D hard to call. The V end was cut by 2 bases, the J end by 3 bases, with 4 bases between. Looked up from germline, CDR1 is ENHRY and CDR2 is SYGVKD. The CDR3 consists of 12 residues. CDR3 in DNA: TGTGCCATCAGTGAGGGGGACTATGGCTACACCTTC. It is translated as CAISEGDYGYTF.

This rearrangement joins TRBV24-1 to TRBJ1-3, with D unclear. V gave up 0 bases and J gave up 4 bases, with 6 bases separating them. The length of the CDR3 is 14 residues. Germline V lookup: CDR1 KGHDR, CDR2 SFDVKD. In DNA form, the CDR3 reads TGTGCCACCAGTGATTTGCACGGAGGAAACACCATATATTTT. Translation gives CATSDLHGGNTIYF.

In this sample, this clone turned up once. The rearrangement joins TRBV6-5 to TRBJ1-5, with D possibly TRBD1 on 6 matching bases. V was trimmed by 6 bases and J by 3 bases, leaving 12 bases between them. Germline V lookup: CDR1 MNHEY, CDR2 SVGAGI. The CDR3 is made up of 14 amino acids. The CDR3 is CASRPDRSNQPQHF. The CDR3 nucleotides read TGTGCCAGCAGGCCCGACAGGTCCAATCAGCCCCAGCATTTT.

This chain joins TRBV7-6 and TRBJ1-2, with TRBD1 identical over 7 bases. V dropped 5 bases and J dropped 8; count of bases not matched to a gene: 11. CDR3 size: 14 residues. The germline CDR1 and CDR2 sequences are SGHVS and FNYEAQ. DNA of the CDR3: TGTGCCAGCAGCATAAATCCAGGGGGACTCGGCTACACCTTC. Translating it yields CASSINPGGLGYTF.

The chain employs TRBV4-1 and TRBJ1-4, with D uncertain. The CDR3 covers 13 residues. Per germline, CDR1 MGHRA and CDR2 YSYEKL. The V and J ends lost 0 bases and 11 bases respectively, with 10 bases between them. CDR3 DNA: TGCGCCAGCAGCCAAGATCCGGACGGCAAACTGTTTTTT. Encoded protein: CASSQDPDGKLFF.

J is TRBJ2-1 and V is TRBV30; 8 nucleotides agree with TRBD2. CDR3 length: 17 amino acids. V lost 8 bases and J lost 2; bases outside the gene matches: 17. In germline, CDR1 is GTSNPN, CDR2 SVGIG (reference sequence). The CDR3 protein is CAITSGSGGGPYNEQFF. Here the CDR3 DNA reads TGTGCCATAACCAGCGGGAGTGGGGGCGGCCCCTACAATGAGCAGTTCTTC. The full variable domain, in which reference TRBV30 and TRBJ2-1 provide the parts outside the CDR3, is SQTIHQWPATLVQPVGSPLSLECTVEGTSNPNLYWYRQAAGRGLQLLFYSVGIGQISSEVPQNLSASRPQDRQFILSSKKLLLSDSGFYLCAITSGSGGGPYNEQFFGPGTRLTVL.

In nucleotides, the CDR3 is TGTGCAAGTTCCCCGTCGGGGGCGGGTGCCTATGGCTACACCTTC. This gives the protein CASSPSGAGAYGYTF. The rearrangement uses TRBV19 and TRBJ1-2, with D tentatively TRBD1 (6 bases). From germline, CDR1 is LNHDA and CDR2 SQIVND (reference sequence). This CDR3 spans 15 amino acids.

Regarding this clone: Compared with germline, one end of the junction differs, possibly owing to a read error. This chain links TRBV7-2 with TRBJ1-2; D is possibly TRBD1 (5 bases). Germline V gives CDR1 SGHTA, CDR2 FQGNSA. This CDR3 region has 15 residues. This CDR3 is CASSLDKGRNYGYTF. DNA of the CDR3: TGCGCCAGCAGCTTAGATAAGGGGCGCAACTATGGCTACACCTTC.